This TCR beta chain was sequenced during a study of blood T cell repertoires in COVID-19. In the study overall: Acute-phase and convalescent COVID-19 samples originated in the United States, Italy and Spain.

In the original workflow: It was from reference gene primer amplification that nucleated cell counts were estimated. Repertoires were generated with immunoSEQ multiplex PCR, while TCRdb's copy carries only in-frame clones and drops some. The D gene and trimming were derived from the DNA, and the V and J assignments and clone size from that table. The repertoire holds some 200,000 clones, with approximately 89% as singletons. Trimming removed 3 bases at V and 2 bases at J, with 15 bases between. The CDR3 sequence is 16 residues long. Germline lookup yields CDR1 SGHDN and CDR2 FVKESK. V and J are TRBV14 and TRBJ2-3; D may be TRBD2 (6 bases). This TCR was recovered from a woman between 40 and 55 years old with acute or convalescent COVID-19. Material: peripheral blood. The CDR3 bases are TGTGCCAGCAGCCAGGGCCGGCGGGACCTCACAGATACGCAGTATTTT. Encoded protein: CASSQGRRDLTDTQYF. The variable domain in full, with the rest retrieved from reference TRBV14 and TRBJ2-3, is EAGVTQFPSHSVIEKGQTVTLRCDPISGHDNLYWYRRVMGKEIKFLLHFVKESKQDESGMPNNRFLAERTGGTYSTLKVQPAELEDSGVYFCASSQGRRDLTDTQYFGPGTRLTVL.